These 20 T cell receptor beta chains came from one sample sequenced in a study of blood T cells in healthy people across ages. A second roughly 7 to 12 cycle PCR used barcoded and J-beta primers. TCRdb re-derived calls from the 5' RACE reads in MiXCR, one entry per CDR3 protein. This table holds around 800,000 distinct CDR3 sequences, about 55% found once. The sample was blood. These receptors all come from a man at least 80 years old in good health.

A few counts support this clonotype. Written as DNA, the CDR3 is TGTGCCAGCAGCTCCCTCCTGGGTATAGGAAACATTCAGTACTTC. Amino acid sequence: CASSSLLGIGNIQYF. The chain carries TRBV11-2 and TRBJ2-7; the D is unclear. The J call may be wrong; the DNA end is better matched by TRBJ2-4. The CDR3 loop spans 15 amino acids. Germline CDR1 is SGHAT and CDR2 is FQNNGV.

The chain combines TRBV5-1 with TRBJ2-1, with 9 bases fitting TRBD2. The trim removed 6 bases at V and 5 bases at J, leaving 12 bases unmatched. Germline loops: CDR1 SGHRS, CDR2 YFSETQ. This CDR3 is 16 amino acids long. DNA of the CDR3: TGCGCCAGCACCCTTGGTCCTAGCGGGACCCACAATGAGCAGTTCTTC. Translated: CASTLGPSGTHNEQFF.

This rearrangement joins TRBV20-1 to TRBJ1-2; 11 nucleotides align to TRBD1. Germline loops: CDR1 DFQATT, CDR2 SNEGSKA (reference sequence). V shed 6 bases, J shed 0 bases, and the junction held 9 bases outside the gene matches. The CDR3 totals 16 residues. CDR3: CSASGGDRGTNYGYTF. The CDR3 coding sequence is TGCAGTGCCTCGGGGGGGGACAGGGGGACTAACTATGGCTACACCTTC.

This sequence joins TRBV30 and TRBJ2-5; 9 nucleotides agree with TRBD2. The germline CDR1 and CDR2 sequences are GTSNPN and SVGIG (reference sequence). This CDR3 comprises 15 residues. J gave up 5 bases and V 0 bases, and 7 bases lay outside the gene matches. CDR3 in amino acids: CAWSVPAGGVETQYF. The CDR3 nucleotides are TGTGCCTGGAGTGTCCCAGCGGGAGGTGTGGAGACCCAGTACTTC.

CDR3 sequence reads: CSVPPEGGFENIQYF. The CDR3 bases are TGCAGTGTTCCGCCTGAGGGAGGTTTTGAAAACATTCAGTACTTC. This sequence joins TRBV20-1 and TRBJ2-4; TRBD2 is a possible D gene (6 bases). V dropped 7 bases and J dropped 5 bases, with 21 bases sitting between them. CDR1 is DFQATT and CDR2 is SNEGSKA in the germline V gene (reference sequence). The CDR3 is 15 residues long.

The CDR3: CASSLTLFSPLHF. In DNA form, the CDR3 reads TGTGCCAGCAGCCTTACATTATTTTCACCCCTCCACTTT. The chain joins TRBV12-3 or TRBV12-4 to TRBJ1-6; no definite D call. The V end lost 6 bases, the J end lost 9 bases, and 12 bases lay between the germline ends. CDR3 length equals 13 residues.

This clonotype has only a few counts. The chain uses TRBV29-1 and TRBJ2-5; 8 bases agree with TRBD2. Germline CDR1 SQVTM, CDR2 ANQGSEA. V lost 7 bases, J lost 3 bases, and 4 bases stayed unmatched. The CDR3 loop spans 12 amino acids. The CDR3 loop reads CSAHSGEETQYF. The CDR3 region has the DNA TGCAGCGCCCATAGCGGGGAAGAGACCCAGTACTTC.

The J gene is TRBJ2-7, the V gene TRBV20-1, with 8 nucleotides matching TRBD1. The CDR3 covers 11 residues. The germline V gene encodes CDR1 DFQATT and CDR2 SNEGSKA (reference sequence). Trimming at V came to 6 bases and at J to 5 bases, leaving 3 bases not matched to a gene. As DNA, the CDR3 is TGCAGTGCCAAGACAGGGGACGAGCAGTACTTC. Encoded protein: CSAKTGDEQYF.

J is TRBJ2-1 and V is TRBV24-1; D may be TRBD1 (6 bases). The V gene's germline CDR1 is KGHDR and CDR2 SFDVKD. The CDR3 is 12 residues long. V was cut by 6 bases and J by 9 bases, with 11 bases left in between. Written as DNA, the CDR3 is TGTGCCACCAGTAAGGGGGTTGGTGAGCAGTTCTTC. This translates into CATSKGVGEQFF.

CDR3 in amino acids: CASSSLAGGPIETQYF. The DNA for the CDR3 is TGTGCCAGCAGCTCTCTAGCGGGAGGGCCGATCGAGACCCAGTACTTC. The chain joins TRBV7-2 to TRBJ2-5; 12 bases line up with TRBD2. This CDR3 has 16 amino acids. V gave up 4 bases and J gave up 5 bases; unmatched junction bases: 8. Germline V gene data show CDR1 as SGHTA and CDR2 as FQGNSA.

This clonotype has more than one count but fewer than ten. CDR3 protein: CASSSNGRDTQYF. The DNA of the CDR3 is TGTGCCAGCAGCTCGAACGGCCGGGATACGCAGTATTTT. The rearrangement uses TRBV11-2 and TRBJ2-3; D is unclear. CDR3 size: 13 residues. In germline, CDR1 is SGHAT, CDR2 FQNNGV. V was clipped by 4 bases and J by 6 bases, with 11 bases between them.

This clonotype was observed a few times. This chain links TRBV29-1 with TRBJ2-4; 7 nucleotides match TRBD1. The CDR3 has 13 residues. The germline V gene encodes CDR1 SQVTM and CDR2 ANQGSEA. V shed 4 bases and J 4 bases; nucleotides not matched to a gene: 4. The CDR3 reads CSVVRQGKNIQYF. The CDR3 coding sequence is TGCAGCGTTGTAAGACAGGGTAAAAACATTCAGTACTTC.

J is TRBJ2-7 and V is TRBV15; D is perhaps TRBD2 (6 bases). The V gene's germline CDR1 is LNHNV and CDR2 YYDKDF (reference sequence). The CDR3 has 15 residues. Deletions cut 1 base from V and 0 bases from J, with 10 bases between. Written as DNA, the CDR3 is TGTGCCACCAGCAGAGTACGGGGGACCTCCTACGAGCAGTACTTC. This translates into CATSRVRGTSYEQYF.

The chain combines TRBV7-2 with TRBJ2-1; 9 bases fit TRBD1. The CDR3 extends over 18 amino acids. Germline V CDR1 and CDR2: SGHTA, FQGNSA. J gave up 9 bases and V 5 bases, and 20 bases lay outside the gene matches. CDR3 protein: CASSPQVGLGQGMSEQFF. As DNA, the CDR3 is TGTGCCAGCAGCCCCCAAGTGGGCCTTGGACAGGGGATGAGTGAGCAGTTCTTC.

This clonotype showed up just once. The CDR3 bases are TGTGCCAGCAGTTTAGCTAGCGGCATTGAGAACACTGAAGCTTTCTTT. This codes for CASSLASGIENTEAFF. The chain couples TRBV27 to TRBJ1-1; D gene uncertain. V lost 2 bases to trimming and J lost 1 base, with 14 bases between them. Germline CDR1 and CDR2: MNHEY and SMNVEV (reference sequence). The CDR3 spans 16 residues.

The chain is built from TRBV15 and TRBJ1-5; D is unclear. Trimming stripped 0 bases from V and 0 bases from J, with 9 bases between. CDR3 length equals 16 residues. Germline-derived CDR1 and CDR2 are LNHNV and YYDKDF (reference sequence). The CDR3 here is CATSRDHGVSNQPQHF. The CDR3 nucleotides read TGTGCCACCAGCAGAGATCACGGGGTTAGCAATCAGCCCCAGCATTTT.

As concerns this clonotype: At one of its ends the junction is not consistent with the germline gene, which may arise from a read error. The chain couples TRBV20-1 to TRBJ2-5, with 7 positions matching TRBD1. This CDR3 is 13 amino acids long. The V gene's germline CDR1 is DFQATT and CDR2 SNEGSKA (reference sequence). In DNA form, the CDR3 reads TGCAGTGCTGACAGGGTTCAGGGAGAGACCCGGTACTTC. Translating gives CSADRVQGETRYF.

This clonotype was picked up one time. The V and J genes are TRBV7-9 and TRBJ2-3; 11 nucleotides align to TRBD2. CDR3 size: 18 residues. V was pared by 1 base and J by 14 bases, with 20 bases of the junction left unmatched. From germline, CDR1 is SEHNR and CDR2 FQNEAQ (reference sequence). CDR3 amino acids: CASSLGASGRTEHRYAYF. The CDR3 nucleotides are TGTGCCAGCAGCTTAGGGGCTAGCGGGAGGACCGAGCACAGATACGCGTATTTT.

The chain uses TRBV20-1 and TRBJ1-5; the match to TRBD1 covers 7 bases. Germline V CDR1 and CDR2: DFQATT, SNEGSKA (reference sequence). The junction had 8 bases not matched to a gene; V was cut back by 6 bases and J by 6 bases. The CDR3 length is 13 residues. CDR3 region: CSAAQGVVQPQHF. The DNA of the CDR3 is TGCAGTGCCGCTCAGGGGGTGGTTCAGCCCCAGCATTTT.

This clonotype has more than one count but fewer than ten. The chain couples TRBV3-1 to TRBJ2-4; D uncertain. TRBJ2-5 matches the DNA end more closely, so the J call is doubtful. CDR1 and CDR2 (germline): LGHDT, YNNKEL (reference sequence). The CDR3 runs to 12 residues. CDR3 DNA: TGTGCCAGCAGCCTAGGAACAGAGACCCAGTACTTC. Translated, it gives CASSLGTETQYF.